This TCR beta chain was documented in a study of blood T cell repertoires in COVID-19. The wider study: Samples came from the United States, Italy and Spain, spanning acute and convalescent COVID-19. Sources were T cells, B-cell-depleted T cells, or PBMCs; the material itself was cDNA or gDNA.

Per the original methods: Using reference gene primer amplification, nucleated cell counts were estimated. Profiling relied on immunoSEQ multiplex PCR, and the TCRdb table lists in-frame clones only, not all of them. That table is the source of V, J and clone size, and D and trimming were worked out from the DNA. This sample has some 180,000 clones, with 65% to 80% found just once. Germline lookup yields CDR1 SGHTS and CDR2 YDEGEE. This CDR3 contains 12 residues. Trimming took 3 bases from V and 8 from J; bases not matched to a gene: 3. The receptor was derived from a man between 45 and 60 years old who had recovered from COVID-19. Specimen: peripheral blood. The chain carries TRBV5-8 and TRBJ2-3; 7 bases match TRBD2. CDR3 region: CASSSGGGTQYF. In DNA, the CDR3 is TGTGCCAGCAGCTCGGGAGGAGGTACGCAGTATTTT.